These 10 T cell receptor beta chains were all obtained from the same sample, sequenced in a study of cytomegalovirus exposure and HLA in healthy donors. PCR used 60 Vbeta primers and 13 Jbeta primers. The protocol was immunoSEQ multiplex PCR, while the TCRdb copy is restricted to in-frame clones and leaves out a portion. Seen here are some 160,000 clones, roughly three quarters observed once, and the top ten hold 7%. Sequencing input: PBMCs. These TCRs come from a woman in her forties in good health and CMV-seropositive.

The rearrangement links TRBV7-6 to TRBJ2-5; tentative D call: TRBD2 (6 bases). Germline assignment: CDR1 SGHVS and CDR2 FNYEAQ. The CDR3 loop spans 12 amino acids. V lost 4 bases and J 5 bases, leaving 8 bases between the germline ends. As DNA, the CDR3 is TGTGCCAGCAGCTCTCGGGGGGAGACCCAGTACTTC. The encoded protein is CASSSRGETQYF.

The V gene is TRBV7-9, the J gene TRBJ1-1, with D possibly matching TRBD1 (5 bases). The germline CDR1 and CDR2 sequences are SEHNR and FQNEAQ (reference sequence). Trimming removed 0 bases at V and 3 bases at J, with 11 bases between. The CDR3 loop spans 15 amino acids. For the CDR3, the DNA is TGTGCCAGCAGCTTAGCGCGGGGGGTTGACACTGAAGCTTTCTTT. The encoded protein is CASSLARGVDTEAFF.

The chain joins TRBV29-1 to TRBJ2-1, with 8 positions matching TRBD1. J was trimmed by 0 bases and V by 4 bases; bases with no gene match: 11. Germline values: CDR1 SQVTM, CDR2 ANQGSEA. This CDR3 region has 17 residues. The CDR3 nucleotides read TGCAGCGTTGTCGGCAGGGGGCCTATTTACTCCTACAATGAGCAGTTCTTC. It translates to CSVVGRGPIYSYNEQFF.

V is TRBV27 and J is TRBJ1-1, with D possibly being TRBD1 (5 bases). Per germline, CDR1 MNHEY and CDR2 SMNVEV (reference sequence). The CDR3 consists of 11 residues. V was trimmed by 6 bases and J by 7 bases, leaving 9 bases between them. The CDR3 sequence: CASRRDSEAFF. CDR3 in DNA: TGTGCCAGCAGGCGAGACAGTGAAGCTTTCTTT.

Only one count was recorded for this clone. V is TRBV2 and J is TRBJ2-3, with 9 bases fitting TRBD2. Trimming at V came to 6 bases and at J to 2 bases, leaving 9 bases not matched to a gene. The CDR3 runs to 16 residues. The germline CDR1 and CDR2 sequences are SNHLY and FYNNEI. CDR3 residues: CASRELAGAPTDTQYF. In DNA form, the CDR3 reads TGTGCCAGCAGGGAGTTAGCGGGGGCTCCCACAGATACGCAGTATTTT.

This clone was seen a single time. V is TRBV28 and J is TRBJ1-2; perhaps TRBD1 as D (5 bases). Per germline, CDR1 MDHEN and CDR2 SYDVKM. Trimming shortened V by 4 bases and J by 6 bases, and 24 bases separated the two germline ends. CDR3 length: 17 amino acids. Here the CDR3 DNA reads TGTGCCAGCAGTTCCCTCGACCTGACAGTAAATACCCATGGCTACACCTTC. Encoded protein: CASSSLDLTVNTHGYTF.

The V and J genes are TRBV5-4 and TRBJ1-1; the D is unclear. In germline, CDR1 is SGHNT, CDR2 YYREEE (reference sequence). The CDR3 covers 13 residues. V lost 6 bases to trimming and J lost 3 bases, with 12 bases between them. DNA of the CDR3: TGTGCCAGCACTAGGGAGTTGTACACTGAAGCTTTCTTT. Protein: CASTRELYTEAFF.

CDR3 amino acids: CASSIDAKGDNGYTF. As DNA, the CDR3 is TGTGCCAGTAGTATAGACGCAAAGGGAGACAATGGCTACACCTTC. V gene TRBV19 combines with J gene TRBJ1-2, with D unclear. This CDR3 contains 15 residues. Germline V gene sequence: CDR1 LNHDA, CDR2 SQIVND (reference sequence). Trimming left V 0 bases short and J 6 bases short, with 14 bases between.

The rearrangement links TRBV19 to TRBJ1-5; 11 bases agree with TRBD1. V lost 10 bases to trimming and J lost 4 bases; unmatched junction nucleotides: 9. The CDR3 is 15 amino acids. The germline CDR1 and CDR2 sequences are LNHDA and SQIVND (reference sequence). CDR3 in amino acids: CATGTGGPLNQPQHF. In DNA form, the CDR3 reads TGTGCCACCGGGACAGGGGGTCCTCTTAATCAGCCCCAGCATTTT.

CDR3 in amino acids: CASSLTAGADGYTF. The CDR3 coding sequence is TGCGCCAGCAGCTTGACGGCGGGGGCGGACGGCTACACCTTC. J is TRBJ1-2 and V is TRBV5-1; maybe TRBD1 (6 bases). Germline assignment: CDR1 SGHRS and CDR2 YFSETQ. V was pared by 1 base and J by 8 bases, with 15 bases between. The CDR3 has 14 amino acids. Full variable domain (rest looked up from reference TRBV5-1 and TRBJ1-2): KAGVTQTPRYLIKTRGQQVTLSCSPISGHRSVSWYQQTPGQGLQFLFEYFSETQRNKGNFPGRFSGRQFSNSRSEMNVSTLELGDSALYLCASSLTAGADGYTFGSGTRLTVV.